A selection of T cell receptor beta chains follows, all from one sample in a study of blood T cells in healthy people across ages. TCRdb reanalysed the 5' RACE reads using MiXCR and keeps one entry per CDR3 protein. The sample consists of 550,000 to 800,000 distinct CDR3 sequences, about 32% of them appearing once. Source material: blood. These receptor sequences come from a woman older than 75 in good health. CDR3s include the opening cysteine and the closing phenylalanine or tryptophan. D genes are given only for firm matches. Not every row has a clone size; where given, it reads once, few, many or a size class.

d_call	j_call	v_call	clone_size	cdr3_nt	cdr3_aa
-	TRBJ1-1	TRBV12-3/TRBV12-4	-	TGTGCCAGCAGCCCCGTAGGGGGGCGGACTGAAGCTTTCTTT	CASSPVGGRTEAFF
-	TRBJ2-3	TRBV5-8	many	TGTGCCAGCAGCTCACCGGGACGGTGGGCAGATACGCAGTATTTT	CASSSPGRWADTQYF
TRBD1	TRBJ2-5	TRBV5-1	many	TGCGCCAGCAGCTACCAGGGACAGGGATTCGGAGAGACCCAGTACTTC	CASSYQGQGFGETQYF
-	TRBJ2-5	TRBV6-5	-	TGTGCCAGCAGTCGGATGGCAAGCCAAGAGACCCAGTACTTC	CASSRMASQETQYF
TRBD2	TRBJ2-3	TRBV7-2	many	TGTGCCAGCAGCGATAGCGGGGGCCCTATCACAGATACGCAGTATTTT	CASSDSGGPITDTQYF
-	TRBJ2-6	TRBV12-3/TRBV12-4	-	TGTGCCGGCAGTTTAAGGACCTCTGGGGCCAACGTCCTGACTTTC	CAGSLRTSGANVLTF
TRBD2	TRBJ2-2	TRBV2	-	TGTGCCAGCAGACCTCCCGGGACTAGCGGGGGGAACACCGGGGAGCTGTTTTTT	CASRPPGTSGGNTGELFF
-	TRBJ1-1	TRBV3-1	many	TGTGCCAGCAGCCAAGTACACCTGAACACTGAAGCTTTCTTT	CASSQVHLNTEAFF
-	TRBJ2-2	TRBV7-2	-	TGTGCCAGCAGCAGACTAGTTGGTCTGCGGTGGGCGTCGAACACCGGGGAGCTGTTTTTT	CASSRLVGLRWASNTGELFF
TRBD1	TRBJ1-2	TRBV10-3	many	TGTGCCATCCGGAAACCAGGATTCTCAGGGGGCGAGGATGGCTACACCTTC	CAIRKPGFSGGEDGYTF
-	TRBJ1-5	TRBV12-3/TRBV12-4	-	TGTGCCAGCAGTTCGTCCACAGGGTTGGGCAATCAGCCCCAGCATTTT	CASSSSTGLGNQPQHF
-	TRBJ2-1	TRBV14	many	TGTGCCAGCAGCTCCACGACAGATTACTCCTACAATGAGCAGTTCTTC	CASSSTTDYSYNEQFF
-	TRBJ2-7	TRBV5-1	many	TGCGCCAGCAGCTTGGGTTTTCAGGGTATCTACGAGCAGTACTTC	CASSLGFQGIYEQYF
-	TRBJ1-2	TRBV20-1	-	TGCAGTGCTCCCAAGACAGGAGGGTATGGCTACACCTTC	CSAPKTGGYGYTF
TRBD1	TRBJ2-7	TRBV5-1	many	TGCGCCAGCAGCTTGGGCCCGGGGACAGCAAATACCTACGAGCAGTACTTC	CASSLGPGTANTYEQYF
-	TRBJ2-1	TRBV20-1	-	TGCAGTGCTAGAGATCGACTAGGGGGCTACACTGAGCAGTTCTTC	CSARDRLGGYTEQFF
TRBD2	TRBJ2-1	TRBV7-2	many	TGTGCCAGCAGCCAGCAGGCTAGCGGGTACTACAATGAGCAGTTCTTC	CASSQQASGYYNEQFF
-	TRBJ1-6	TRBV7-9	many	TGTGCCAGCAGCTTAAGCGCAGGCTATAATTCACCCCTCCACTTT	CASSLSAGYNSPLHF
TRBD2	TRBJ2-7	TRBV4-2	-	TGTGCCAGCAGCCAAGATTTTAGCGGGGGGGCCTACGAGCAGTACTTC	CASSQDFSGGAYEQYF
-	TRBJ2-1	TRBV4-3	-	TGCGCCAGCAGCTCGGGACTCGCTCACAATGAGCAGTTCTTC	CASSSGLAHNEQFF
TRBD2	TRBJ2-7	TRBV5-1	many	TGCGCCAGCAGCCGGGGGGAGCGTAGATCCTACGAGCAGTACTTC	CASSRGERRSYEQYF
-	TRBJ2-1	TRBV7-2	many	TGTGCCAGCAGCCTCGACTTTGGCTCCTACAATGAGCAGTTCTTC	CASSLDFGSYNEQFF
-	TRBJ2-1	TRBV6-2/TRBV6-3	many	TGTGCCAGCAGTTTCGCGAATGAGCAGTTCTTC	CASSFANEQFF
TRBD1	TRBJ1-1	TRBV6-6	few	TGTGCCAGCAGTTACAGGGGGCGGATCGGCACTGAAGCTTTCTTT	CASSYRGRIGTEAFF
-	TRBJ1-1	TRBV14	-	TGTGCCAGCAGCCAAGATAGGGGCATACTGAAAGCTTTCTTT	CASSQDRGILKAFF
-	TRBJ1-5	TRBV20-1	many	TGCAGTGCTAGGAGACAGGTTAGCAATCAGCCCCAGCATTTT	CSARRQVSNQPQHF
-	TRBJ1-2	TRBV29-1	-	TGCAGCGTTGAAACCGCCCGGGTGTGGGATGGCTACACCTTC	CSVETARVWDGYTF
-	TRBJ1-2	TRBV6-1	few	TGTGCCAGCAGTGAAGAAATAGGGCTACGGGACGGCTACACCTTC	CASSEEIGLRDGYTF
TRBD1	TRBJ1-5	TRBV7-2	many	TGTGCCAGCAGCCTATCCACAGGGGCAGGCCAGCCCCAGCATTTT	CASSLSTGAGQPQHF
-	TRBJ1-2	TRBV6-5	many	TGTGCCAGCAGGGAAGCCAGACAGGCCTCCTATGGCTACACCTTC	CASREARQASYGYTF
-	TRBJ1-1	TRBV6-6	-	TGTGCCAGCAGTTACTCGGGGCCGGGGAACACTGAAGCTTTCTTT	CASSYSGPGNTEAFF
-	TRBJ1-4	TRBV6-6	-	TGTGCCAGCAGTTACTTACTGGTGGAAAAACGGTTTTTT	CASSYLLVEKRFF